Sequencing of this T cell receptor beta chain was carried out in a study of blood T cell repertoires in COVID-19. Study in general: The United States, Italy and Spain provided the acute and convalescent COVID-19 samples. T cells, B-cell-depleted T cells, or PBMCs supplied cDNA or gDNA.

Germline trimming cut 6 bases from V and 3 bases from J; bases unmatched to any gene: 7. Germline CDR1 reads SGHTA; CDR2 reads FQGNSA. The CDR3 is 14 residues long. Assay used: immunoSEQ multiplex PCR; TCRdb lists only in-frame clones, some missing. The sample lists around 300,000 clones; around 90% were seen once. Across 20 to 25 US areas, participants ranged in age from roughly 18 to 89 years. Which cohort a participant joined came from the clinical history participants gave. Source material: PBMCs or T cells enriched from blood (not recorded which). The source of this sequence is a woman aged 40 to 50 who had recovered from COVID-19. The V gene is TRBV7-2, the J gene TRBJ1-2; 7 bases fit TRBD1. Written as DNA, the CDR3 is TGTGCCAGCAGTTTTACTACAGGGGACTATGGCTACACCTTC. It encodes CASSFTTGDYGYTF.